This T cell receptor beta chain is from a study of OX40 agonist ivuxolimab in advanced cancers. Overall study findings and caveats: At 0.1 to 3.0 mg/kg and by week 6, clonal expansion occurred in CD4+ and CD8+ blood T cells.

The data were produced by immunoSEQ multiplex PCR, yet TCRdb's version contains in-frame clones alone and is incomplete. The profile shows about 70,000 clones, around 80% of them singletons. Remarks on this clone: Its matching antigen is unknown.

The sample in question was CD4+ or CD8+ T cells sorted from blood, obtained in a trial of the OX40 agonist ivuxolimab. This TCR came from an adult with an advanced solid tumor such as melanoma, head and neck, liver or kidney cancer.

CDR3 nucleotides: TGTGCCAGCAGTGCTGGGAGCGGGGGGGCCGTGCACGAGCAGTACTTC. Amino acid sequence: CASSAGSGGAVHEQYF. The chain carries TRBV2 and TRBJ2-7; TRBD2 agrees at 10 bases. J lost 5 bases, V lost 4 bases, and 11 bases had no gene match. The CDR3 has 16 residues. CDR1 and CDR2 (germline): SNHLY, FYNNEI.